This T cell receptor beta chain is from a study of T cells in Graves' hyperthyroidism and ophthalmopathy. A remark on this clonotype: Since a much larger clone is just one base distant, this may be a read error.

The PBMCs had their origin in around 10 ml of fresh peripheral blood. There were TCR beta CDR3 regions amplified from RNA transcripts. HTBI primers were the set used in a first-round RT-PCR of the TCR CDR3. TCRdb itself ran the multiplex PCR reads through MiXCR, one entry per CDR3 protein. The data hold some 490,000 distinct CDR3 sequences, with approximately 16% observed a single time. The sample consisted of blood. The source is a woman aged 25 to 45 with Graves' ophthalmopathy.

CDR3 coding DNA: TGTGCCTGCAGCGAAGAAAATGTGATATCCTACAATGAGCAGTTCTTC. Translation: CACSEENVISYNEQFF. The chain uses TRBV7-9 and TRBJ2-1; D not resolved. Germline-derived CDR1 and CDR2 are SEHNR and FQNEAQ (reference sequence). The CDR3 sequence is 16 residues long.